This T cell receptor beta chain was profiled in a study of T cell changes during pregnancy in multiple sclerosis. Method: immunoSEQ multiplex PCR; TCRdb's copy keeps in-frame clones and lacks some. Of 40,000 to 55,000 clones listed, roughly nine tenths were seen once; the top ten hold about 1.2%. V was pared by 1 base and J by 2 bases, with 4 bases of the junction left unmatched. The CDR3 totals 16 residues. From germline, CDR1 is SGHTA and CDR2 FQGNSA. This receptor was taken from a female donor with multiple sclerosis, enrolled in a pregnancy study. V and J are TRBV7-2 and TRBJ2-3; 9 bases match TRBD2. The sequenced sample was CD4+ T cells from peripheral blood mononuclear cells, obtained after pregnancy. CDR3 sequence reads: CASSLGRLAATDTQYF. The CDR3 nucleotides read TGTGCCAGCAGCTTAGGGAGACTAGCGGCCACAGATACGCAGTATTTT.